This T cell receptor (beta chain) is from a study of cytomegalovirus exposure and HLA in healthy donors (dated by TCRdb to 2016 to 2017). About the full investigation: An earlier analysis of several hundred of the donors reported approximately 270 Gb of sequence data and around 110 million unique TCR beta sequences from about 180 million T cells. High-throughput TCR immunosequencing, statistical association of individual TCRs with disease status, and machine learning were combined to predict cytomegalovirus infection status. A later analysis re-examined previously published TCR beta repertoires from over 500 donors and added high-resolution HLA genotyping to investigate patterns of TCR occurrence. The number of donors typed differed by locus, with 629-630 for A, B, C, DRB1 and DQB1, around 560 for DQA1, some 570 for DPA1, and about 450 for DPB1. The later analysis used no new phenotypic data to find candidate immune exposures, relying instead on TCR beta sequences and their occurrence across donors. Every discovery cohort repertoire had been produced on one sequencing platform. Roughly five DR-DQ haplotypes were handled as single units for association and clustering because linkage in the cohort was strong. The study profiled the T cell repertoires of 550 to 700 subjects by immunosequencing and related them to cytomegalovirus serostatus. Of the approximately 400 genotyped donors, 80% to 90% were placed in the genetic ancestry cluster associated with self-reported Caucasian donors. Approximately 300 gigabases of sequencing data and 70 million to 100 million unique TCR sequences made up an early release that covered under 750 HLA-typed donors. To decide whether each TCR beta V gene segment behaved as functional or pseudogenic, an earlier analysis of some 580 of the donors relied on high-throughput TCR beta sequencing. Donor age, sex, ethnicity and CMV serostatus were compiled alongside the repertoire data. Along with the 666-subject first cohort, a separate validation cohort of around 110 different subjects was used. Among 300 to 500 genotyped donors of the cohort, an average of about 220,000 unique TCR beta nucleotide sequences was sequenced per donor, of which about 19% were non-productive. In a later genetic analysis, genome-wide SNP genotypes for about three fifths of the roughly 670 donors were used, and that subset was treated as a discovery cohort. Class I and class II HLA loci were covered by the typing at four-digit resolution. The study aimed to test whether cataloging public T cell receptors could reveal signatures of past pathogen exposure. Findings and caveats that apply to the study as a whole: The 87-base-pair reads could not distinguish some IMGT-functional V segments, including TRBV6-2 and TRBV6-3, so those segments were excluded. According to a later analysis, parvovirus B19, influenza, CMV and Epstein-Barr virus appeared linked to several top co-occurrence clusters. In an earlier analysis of some 640 of the donors, most TCR beta V segments were observed in productive rearrangements about 87% or about 30% of the time, broadly matching IMGT annotations. In a later analysis, the rate of TCR association differed among HLA loci, with DRB1 alleles having the most associated TCRs and HLA-C alleles having the fewest. Specific HLA alleles were associated with 15,000 to 20,000 TCR beta sequences at a false discovery rate of 0.05 in a later analysis. A cluster of highly shared sequence variants was judged likely to be a technical artifact of the sequencing pipeline. According to a later analysis, most CMV-associated TCR beta chains appeared to be HLA-restricted, and the HLA associations seemed to be driven largely by CMV exposure. The study listed approximately 150 TCR beta chains as associated with cytomegalovirus. According to a later genetic analysis, donors in an Asian-associated ancestry cluster had fewer N-insertions in productive TCRs than the approximately 670-donor mean. Most TCR sequences were seen in very few donors, while some public TCRs were found in many individuals. An association between a missense DCLRE1C variant and V-gene and J-gene trimming of TCR beta chains was found in a later genetic analysis and replicated in an independent cohort. A further reported finding was that TCR beta sequences accurately predicted the HLA-A and HLA-B alleles for most subjects in the first cohort. Assigning TCR associations to individual alleles was difficult when HLA alleles, especially DR and DQ, strongly co-occurred. Immune exposure information for the cohort was limited to CMV serostatus. Presence/absence analyses assumed roughly uniform sequencing depth across donors, an assumption that may not hold. The authors suggested that the approach could potentially be extended to other disease states and immunological phenotypes. The cohort was sequenced for TCR beta chains only, and without alpha or paired-chain data the features that could be detected were limited. In vitro tests confirmed that a few of the cytomegalovirus-associated TCR beta chains recognize cytomegalovirus antigens. Linkage disequilibrium might explain the correlated functional status among segregating V segments, but an unknown experimental factor could not be ruled out. In a later analysis, HLA-associated TCR beta chains were found to be more clonally expanded and to have lower generation probabilities than equally common non-associated chains. The earlier analysis of 587 of the donors excluded roughly 17 rarely observed V segments, including chromosome 9 orphons, because counts were too low. In both the original and validation cohorts, the classifier was reported to diagnose cytomegalovirus status with high specificity and sensitivity. HLA typing was unavailable for some donors at each locus, so association tests used only the typed subset.

V ends up 6 bases short and J 6 bases short, with an unmatched junction base count of 8. Based on the germline V gene, the CDR1 and CDR2 sequences are SNHLY and FYNNEI. Inclusive of the bounding cysteine and phenylalanine, the CDR3 is 15 residues long. Of all the DNA, just the CDR3 is kept, 45 bases in frame from base 1. A word on this clone: Its antigen target is currently unknown. The sample holds no much larger clone one base away, and base qualities are not on file.

The library was produced with the immunoSEQ multiplex PCR assay. A mixture of 60 forward primers for TCR Vbeta segments and 13 reverse primers for TCR Jbeta segments was used in the multiplex PCR. Amplification of the CDR3 region of rearranged TCR beta genes was performed with a multiplex PCR assay on genomic DNA. On the Illumina HiSeq System, the amplified TCR beta libraries were sequenced as 87-base-pair reads. Processing in the source paper ran as follows. Across the 700 or so repertoires, a later analysis counted 60 million to 90 million unique TCR beta chains, some 11 million of which were shared by at least two donors. A nearest-neighbor algorithm error-corrected the raw reads and collapsed the reads into unique sequences, merging closely related sequences to remove PCR and sequencing errors. Alignment of CDR3 sequences to IMGT reference sequences was used to assign V, D and J gene segments. For a sequence to be retained, a match of at least six nucleotides was required to both a V gene segment and a J gene segment. A rearrangement was called productive if the CDR3 had no stop codons and remained in frame with V and J, and every other rearrangement was called non-productive. CDR3 was defined by IMGT convention, running from the second conserved V-encoded cysteine to the conserved J-encoded phenylalanine. The earlier analysis of about 560 of the donors excluded any sequence lacking an unambiguous match to a single V gene segment. An earlier analysis of roughly 590 of the donors called V segments functional above 56.7% productive rearrangements and segregating when the between-donor standard deviation exceeded 5%. A statistical classification framework was built to diagnose cytomegalovirus status from the catalog of TCR beta chain sequences. In a later analysis, V and J genes were assigned by comparing TCR nucleotide sequences against IMGT/GENE-DB human TR gene sequences. In a later analysis, CDR3 sequences and most-parsimonious VDJ recombination scenarios were assigned using the TCRdist pipeline. A later analysis defined each TCR beta chain by its CDR3 amino acid sequence plus V-gene family, and excluded reads lacking a unique V-gene family. In a later analysis, around 600 highly shared, low-generation-probability nucleotide sequences were removed to address suspected cross-contamination and a sequencing artifact. In a later analysis, a clonal expansion index for each public chain was calculated from normalized within-repertoire ranks of inferred template counts. In a later analysis, generation probabilities were computed using a VDJ recombination model fitted to out-of-frame rearrangements, and the results were checked against IGoR. In a later analysis, TCR-TCR, TCR-HLA and TCR-CMV co-occurrence was scored with hypergeometric tests, and a repertoire-size bias correction was applied to TCR pairs. In a later analysis, false discovery rates were estimated by permuting HLA or CMV assignments 20 times. In a later analysis, co-occurring TCRs were grouped with DBSCAN, and TCRdist sequence similarity was added when clustering was performed within HLA-allele-positive subsets. Co-occurrence clustering excluded repertoires with fewer than 30,000 or more than 120,000 public chains, plus five with anomalous nucleotide sharing. TCRdb carries this immuneACCESS record with in-frame sequences only. Its versions omit some clonotypes, under half of them owing to an unresolved V gene in the studies checked, with the rest unexplained. That table furnishes V, J and clone size, whereas the DNA furnished D and trimming. The sample has about 240,000 clones on record, approximately 81% of them singletons. The ten top clones hold almost 8% of the sample.

The cohort was made up of several hundred healthy bone marrow donors. At the time of sampling, all cohort members were nominally healthy, though unrecorded immune exposures were likely present. The donor tested CMV seropositive and was one of the 289 seropositive cohort members. A peripheral blood sample was provided by each donor, and peripheral blood mononuclear cells were used for TCR beta sequencing. Genomic DNA was extracted from the blood cell samples with the Qiagen DNeasy Blood Extraction Kit. Source material: PBMCs. The rearrangement combines TRBV2 with TRBJ2-3; a stretch of 11 junction bases matches TRBD2. This TCR was recovered from an older woman in good health and CMV-seropositive. DNA sequence: TGTGCCAGCAGGGGACTAGCGGCTTTCTTGGATACGCAGTATTTT. This is translated as CASRGLAAFLDTQYF.